This is a list of T cell receptor beta chains from one sample in a study of T cell repertoires in cytomegalovirus infection. TCRdb re-called the reads through MiXCR, storing one row per CDR3 protein. The data contain roughly 140,000 distinct CDR3 sequences, roughly a quarter of them singletons. Sequencing used PBMCs. These receptors came from a human donor in good health (CMV status not recorded). Some clones in this sample may be carry-over from other donors' samples. CDR3s include the opening cysteine and the closing phenylalanine or tryptophan. The order of the fields is D gene, V gene, J gene, clone size, CDR3 DNA, CDR3 protein. The D gene is left open where the match is weak. Size tells how often a clone was seen (once, few, many) or the class of an expanded clone, and some rows leave it out.

d_gene: TRBD1; v_gene: TRBV27; j_gene: TRBJ1-5; abundance: -; CDR3nt: TGTGCCAGCAGTTCACAGGGGACAGTGCAGCCCCAGCATTTT; CDR3aa: CASSSQGTVQPQHF
d_gene: -; v_gene: TRBV20-1; j_gene: TRBJ2-3; abundance: few; CDR3nt: TGCAGTGCTAGAGTTACCGGGACTTACACAGATACGCAGTATTTT; CDR3aa: CSARVTGTYTDTQYF
d_gene: -; v_gene: TRBV7-3; j_gene: TRBJ1-1; abundance: -; CDR3nt: TGTGCCAGCAGCTTAAGGGGCTCGAACACTGAAGCTTTCTTT; CDR3aa: CASSLRGSNTEAFF
d_gene: -; v_gene: TRBV11-2; j_gene: TRBJ1-1; abundance: few; CDR3nt: TGTGCCAGCAGCTTAGGAGGTGGGCGACACGGAGAAGCTTTCTTT; CDR3aa: CASSLGGGRHGEAFF
d_gene: -; v_gene: TRBV2; j_gene: TRBJ2-4; abundance: once; CDR3nt: TGTGCCAGCAGGGACCGACGAGCCAAAAACATTCAGTACTTC; CDR3aa: CASRDRRAKNIQYF
d_gene: -; v_gene: TRBV7-2; j_gene: TRBJ2-7; abundance: medium-sized; CDR3nt: TGTGCCAGCAGCTTCCAGGGCTTGCACGAGCAGTACTTC; CDR3aa: CASSFQGLHEQYF
d_gene: -; v_gene: TRBV28; j_gene: TRBJ2-1; abundance: -; CDR3nt: TGTGCCAGCAAGTCTTCGGACAGACTACTTCGCTCCTACAATGAGCAGTTCTTC; CDR3aa: CASKSSDRLLRSYNEQFF
d_gene: -; v_gene: TRBV19; j_gene: TRBJ1-4; abundance: few; CDR3nt: TGTGCCAGTAGTATCCCCCGAGATGCAACTAATGAAAAACTGTTTTTT; CDR3aa: CASSIPRDATNEKLFF
d_gene: -; v_gene: TRBV27; j_gene: TRBJ1-1; abundance: -; CDR3nt: TGTGCCAGCGGAGCAGGTAGAGGCACTGAAGCTTTCTTT; CDR3aa: CASGAGRGTEAFF
d_gene: -; v_gene: TRBV7-6; j_gene: TRBJ2-3; abundance: many; CDR3nt: TGTGCCAGCAGCTTATTAGGGCCTAGCACAGATACGCAGTATTTT; CDR3aa: CASSLLGPSTDTQYF
d_gene: -; v_gene: TRBV7-8; j_gene: TRBJ2-1; abundance: many; CDR3nt: TGTGCCAGCAGCTTATCAGGCAGGACCTACAATGAGCAGTTCTTC; CDR3aa: CASSLSGRTYNEQFF
d_gene: TRBD1; v_gene: TRBV7-6; j_gene: TRBJ1-2; abundance: -; CDR3nt: TGTGCTAGCAGCTTAGGGAGTTGGGACAGGGACCTCTATGGCTACACCTTC; CDR3aa: CASSLGSWDRDLYGYTF
d_gene: -; v_gene: TRBV6-1; j_gene: TRBJ2-1; abundance: few; CDR3nt: TGTGCCAGCAGGTCAGCCAGCGATGAGCAGTTCTTC; CDR3aa: CASRSASDEQFF
d_gene: -; v_gene: TRBV2; j_gene: TRBJ2-3; abundance: -; CDR3nt: TGTGCCAGGGGAACAGATACGCAGTATTTT; CDR3aa: CARGTDTQYF
d_gene: TRBD2; v_gene: TRBV7-2; j_gene: TRBJ2-1; abundance: many; CDR3nt: TGTGCCAGCAGCCCCCACGCTAGCGGGAGCGCTAGCTCCTACAATGAGCAGTTCTTC; CDR3aa: CASSPHASGSASSYNEQFF
d_gene: TRBD1; v_gene: TRBV6-5; j_gene: TRBJ2-1; abundance: many; CDR3nt: TGTGCCAGCAGTTACAAGGGACAGGGGAATGAGCAGTTCTTC; CDR3aa: CASSYKGQGNEQFF
d_gene: TRBD2; v_gene: TRBV11-2; j_gene: TRBJ2-1; abundance: -; CDR3nt: TGTGCCAGCAGCAAAACAAGCGGGAGCGCCTACAATGAGCAGTTCTTC; CDR3aa: CASSKTSGSAYNEQFF
d_gene: -; v_gene: TRBV14; j_gene: TRBJ2-1; abundance: few; CDR3nt: TGTGCCAGCAGCCAAGAAATGGATAGTGAGCAGTTCTTC; CDR3aa: CASSQEMDSEQFF
d_gene: -; v_gene: TRBV28; j_gene: TRBJ2-7; abundance: many; CDR3nt: TGTGCCAGCAGCCTCCAAGGCTCCTACGAGCAGTACTTC; CDR3aa: CASSLQGSYEQYF
d_gene: TRBD2; v_gene: TRBV27; j_gene: TRBJ2-1; abundance: -; CDR3nt: TGTGCCAGCAGTCAGCGGGGGGGTTACAATGAGCAGTTCTTC; CDR3aa: CASSQRGGYNEQFF
d_gene: -; v_gene: TRBV19; j_gene: TRBJ1-2; abundance: -; CDR3nt: TGTGCCAGTAGTCAAGTCACAAGATCCTATGGCTACACCTTC; CDR3aa: CASSQVTRSYGYTF
d_gene: -; v_gene: TRBV27; j_gene: TRBJ2-4; abundance: few; CDR3nt: TGTGCCAGCAGTTTCCGGCAGCAAAACATTCAGTACTTC; CDR3aa: CASSFRQQNIQYF